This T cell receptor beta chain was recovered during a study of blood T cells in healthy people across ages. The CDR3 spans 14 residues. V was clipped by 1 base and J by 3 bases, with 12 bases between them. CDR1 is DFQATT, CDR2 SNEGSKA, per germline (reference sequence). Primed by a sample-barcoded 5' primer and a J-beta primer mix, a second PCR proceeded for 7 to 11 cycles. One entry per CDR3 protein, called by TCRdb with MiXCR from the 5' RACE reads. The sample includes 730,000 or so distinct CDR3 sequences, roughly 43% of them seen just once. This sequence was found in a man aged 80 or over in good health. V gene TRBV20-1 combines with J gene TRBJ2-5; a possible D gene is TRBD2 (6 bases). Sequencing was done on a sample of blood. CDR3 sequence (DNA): TGCAGTGCTAGAGCCGGGACTGCGAAAGAGACCCAGTACTTC. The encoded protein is CSARAGTAKETQYF.